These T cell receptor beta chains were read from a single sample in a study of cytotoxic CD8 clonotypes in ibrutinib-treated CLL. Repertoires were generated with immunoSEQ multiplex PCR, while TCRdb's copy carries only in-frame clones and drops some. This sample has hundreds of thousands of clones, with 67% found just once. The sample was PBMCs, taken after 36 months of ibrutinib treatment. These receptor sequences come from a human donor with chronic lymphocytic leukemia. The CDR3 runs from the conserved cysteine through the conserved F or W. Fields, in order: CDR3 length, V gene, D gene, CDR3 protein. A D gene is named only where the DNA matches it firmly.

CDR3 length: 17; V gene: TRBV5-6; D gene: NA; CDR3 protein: CASSLGLRFFMNDGYTF
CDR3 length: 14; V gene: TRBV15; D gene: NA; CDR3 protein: CATSVGTLQETQYF
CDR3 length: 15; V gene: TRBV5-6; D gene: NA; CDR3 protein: CASSSGRSSQETQYF
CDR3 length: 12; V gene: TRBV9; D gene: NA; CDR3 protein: CASSPIGDEQFF
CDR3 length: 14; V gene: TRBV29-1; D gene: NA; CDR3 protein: CSVATGPSGNTIYF
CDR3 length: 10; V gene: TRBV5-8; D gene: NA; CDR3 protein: CASTLNIQYF
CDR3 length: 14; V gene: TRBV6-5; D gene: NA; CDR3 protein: CASSSLGGAYGYTF
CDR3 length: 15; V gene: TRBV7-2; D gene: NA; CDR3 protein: CASSLEGGRSYGYTF
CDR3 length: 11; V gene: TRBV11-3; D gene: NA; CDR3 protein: CASSSEDEQFF
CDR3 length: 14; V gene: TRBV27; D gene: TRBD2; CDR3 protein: CASRSLAGGETQYF
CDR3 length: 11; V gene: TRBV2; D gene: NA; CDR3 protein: CASRANYGYTF
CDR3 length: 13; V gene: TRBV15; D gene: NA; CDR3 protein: CATSRAPLGELFF
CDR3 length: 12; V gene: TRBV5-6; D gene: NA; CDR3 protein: CASSLFGEPQHF
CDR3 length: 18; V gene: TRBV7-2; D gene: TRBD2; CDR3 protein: CASSFSGNILAGGNEQYF
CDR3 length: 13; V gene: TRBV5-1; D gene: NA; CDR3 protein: CASRPAVNTEAFF
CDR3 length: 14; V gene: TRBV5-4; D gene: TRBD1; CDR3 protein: CASRPTGTAYGYTF
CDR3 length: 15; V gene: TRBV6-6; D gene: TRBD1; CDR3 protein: CASRLDRGSYNEQFF
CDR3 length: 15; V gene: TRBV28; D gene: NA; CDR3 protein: CASSFASSGANVLTF
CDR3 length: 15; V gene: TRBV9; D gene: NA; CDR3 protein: CASSVGAGARGELFF
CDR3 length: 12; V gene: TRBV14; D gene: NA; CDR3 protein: CASSQGKGEAFF
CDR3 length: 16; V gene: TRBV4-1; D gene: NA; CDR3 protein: CASSTRGETSYNEQFF
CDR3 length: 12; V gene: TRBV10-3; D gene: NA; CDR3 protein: CAISVGADEQYF
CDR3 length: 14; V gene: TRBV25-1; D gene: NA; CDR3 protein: CASSEQGYTGELFF
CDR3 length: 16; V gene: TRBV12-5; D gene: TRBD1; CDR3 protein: CASGPPRDRGPGEQYF
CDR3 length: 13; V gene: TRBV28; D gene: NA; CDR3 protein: CASSHGLQETQYF
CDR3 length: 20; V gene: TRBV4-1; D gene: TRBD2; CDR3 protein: CASSQDDTSGVYSGANVLTF
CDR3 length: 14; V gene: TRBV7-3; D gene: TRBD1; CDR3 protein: CASSLARTGYEQYF
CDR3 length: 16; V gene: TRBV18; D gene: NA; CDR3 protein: CASSPRGTANTGELFF
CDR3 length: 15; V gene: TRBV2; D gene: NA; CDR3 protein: CASSEGDPPYNEQFF
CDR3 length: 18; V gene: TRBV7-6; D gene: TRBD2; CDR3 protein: CASSLEGAGAPGLDTQYF
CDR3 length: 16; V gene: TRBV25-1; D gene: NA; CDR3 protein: CASSTPVLAGANVLTF
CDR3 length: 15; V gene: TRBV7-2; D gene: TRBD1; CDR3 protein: CASSQGGQGLYGYTF
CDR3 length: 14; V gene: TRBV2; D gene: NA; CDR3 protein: CASSNRVGGEKLFF
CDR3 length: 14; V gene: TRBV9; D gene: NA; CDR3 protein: CASSVEGLQETQYF
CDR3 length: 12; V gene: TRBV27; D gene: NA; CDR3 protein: CARLGAGRGYTF
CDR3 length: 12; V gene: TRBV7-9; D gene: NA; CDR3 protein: CASSWDGGEQYF
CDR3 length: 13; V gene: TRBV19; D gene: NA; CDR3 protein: CASSQASNQPQHF
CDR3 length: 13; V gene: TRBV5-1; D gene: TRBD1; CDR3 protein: CASSWDSSYEQYF
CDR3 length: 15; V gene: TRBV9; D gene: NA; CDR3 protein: CASSVATLMNTEAFF
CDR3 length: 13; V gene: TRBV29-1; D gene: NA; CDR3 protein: CSVELAGNQPQHF
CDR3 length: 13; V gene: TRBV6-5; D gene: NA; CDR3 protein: CASSYGGAGELFF
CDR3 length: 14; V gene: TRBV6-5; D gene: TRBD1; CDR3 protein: CASSYRTGEGEAFF
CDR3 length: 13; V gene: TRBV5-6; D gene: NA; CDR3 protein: CASSLGQLYGYTF
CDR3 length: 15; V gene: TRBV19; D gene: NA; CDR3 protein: CASTLRGGATYEQYF
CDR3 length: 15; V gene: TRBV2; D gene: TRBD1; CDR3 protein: CASSVRDRVTDTQYF